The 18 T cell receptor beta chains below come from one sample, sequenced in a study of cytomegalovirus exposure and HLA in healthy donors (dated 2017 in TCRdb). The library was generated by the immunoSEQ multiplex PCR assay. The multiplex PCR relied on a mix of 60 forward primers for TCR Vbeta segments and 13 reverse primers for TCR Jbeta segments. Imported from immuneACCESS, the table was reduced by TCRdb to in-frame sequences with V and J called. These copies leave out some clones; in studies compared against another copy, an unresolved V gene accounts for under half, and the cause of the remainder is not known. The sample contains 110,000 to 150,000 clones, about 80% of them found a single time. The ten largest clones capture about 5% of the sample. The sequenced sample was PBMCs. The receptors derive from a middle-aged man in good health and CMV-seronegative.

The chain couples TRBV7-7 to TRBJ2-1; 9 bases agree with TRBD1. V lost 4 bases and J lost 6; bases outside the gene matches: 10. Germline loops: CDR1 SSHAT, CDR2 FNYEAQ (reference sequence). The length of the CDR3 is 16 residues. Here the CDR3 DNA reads TGTGCCAGCAGCTCCGGCCCCGGGACAGGGACCAATGAGCAGTTCTTC. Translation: CASSSGPGTGTNEQFF.

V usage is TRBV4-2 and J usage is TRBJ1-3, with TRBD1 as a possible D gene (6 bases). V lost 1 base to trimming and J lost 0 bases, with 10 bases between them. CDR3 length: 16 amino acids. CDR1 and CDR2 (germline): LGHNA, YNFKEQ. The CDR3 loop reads CASSQGTVSSGNTIYF. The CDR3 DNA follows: TGTGCCAGCAGCCAAGGGACAGTCAGCTCTGGAAACACCATATATTTT.

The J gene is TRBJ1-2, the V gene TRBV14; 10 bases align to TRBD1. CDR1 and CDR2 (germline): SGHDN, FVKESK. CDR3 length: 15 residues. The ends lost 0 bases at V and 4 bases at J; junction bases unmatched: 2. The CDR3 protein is CASSQETGGIYGYTF. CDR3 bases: TGTGCCAGCAGCCAAGAGACAGGGGGCATCTATGGCTACACCTTC.

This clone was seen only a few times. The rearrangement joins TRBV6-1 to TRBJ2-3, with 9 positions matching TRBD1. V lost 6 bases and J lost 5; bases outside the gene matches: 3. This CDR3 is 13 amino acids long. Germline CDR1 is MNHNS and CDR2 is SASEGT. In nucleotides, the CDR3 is TGTGCCAGCAGGACGACAGGGGGAGATACGCAGTATTTT. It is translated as CASRTTGGDTQYF.

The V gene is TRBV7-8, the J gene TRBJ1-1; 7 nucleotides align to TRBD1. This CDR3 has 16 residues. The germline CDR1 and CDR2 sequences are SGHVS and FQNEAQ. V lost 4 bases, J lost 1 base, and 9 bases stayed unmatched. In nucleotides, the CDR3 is TGTGCCAGCAGCTCCGTGACAGGGTTGGGGAACACTGAAGCTTTCTTT. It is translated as CASSSVTGLGNTEAFF.

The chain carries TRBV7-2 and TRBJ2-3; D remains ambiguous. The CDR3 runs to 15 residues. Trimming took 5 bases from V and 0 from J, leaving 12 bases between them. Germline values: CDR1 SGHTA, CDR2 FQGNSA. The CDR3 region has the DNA TGTGCCAGCAGCCGCGATTATTCAAGCACAGATACGCAGTATTTT. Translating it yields CASSRDYSSTDTQYF.

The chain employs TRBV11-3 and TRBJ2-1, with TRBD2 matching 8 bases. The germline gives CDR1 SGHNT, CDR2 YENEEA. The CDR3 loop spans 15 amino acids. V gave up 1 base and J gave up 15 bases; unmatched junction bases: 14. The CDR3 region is CASSLGVGGDYQTFF. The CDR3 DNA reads TGTGCCAGCAGCTTAGGGGTCGGGGGGGACTACCAGACGTTCTTC.

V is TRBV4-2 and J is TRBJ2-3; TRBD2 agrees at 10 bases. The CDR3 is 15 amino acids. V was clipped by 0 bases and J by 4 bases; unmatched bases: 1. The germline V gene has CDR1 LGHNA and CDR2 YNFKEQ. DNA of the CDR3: TGTGCCAGCAGCCAAGAGAGCGGGGGGGCAGATACGCAGTATTTT. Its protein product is CASSQESGGADTQYF.

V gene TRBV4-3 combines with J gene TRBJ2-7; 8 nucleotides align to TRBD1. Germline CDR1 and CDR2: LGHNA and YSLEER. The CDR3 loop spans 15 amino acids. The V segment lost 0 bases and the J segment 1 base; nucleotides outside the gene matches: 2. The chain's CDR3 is CASSQEGQDSYEQYF. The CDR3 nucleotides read TGCGCCAGCAGCCAAGAGGGACAGGATTCCTACGAGCAGTACTTC.

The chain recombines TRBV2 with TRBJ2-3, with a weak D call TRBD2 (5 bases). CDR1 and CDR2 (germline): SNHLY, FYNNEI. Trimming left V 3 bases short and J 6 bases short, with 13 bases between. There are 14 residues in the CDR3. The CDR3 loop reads CASSDRSAGDTQYF. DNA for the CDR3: TGTGCCAGCAGTGACAGGAGCGCGGGTGATACGCAGTATTTT.

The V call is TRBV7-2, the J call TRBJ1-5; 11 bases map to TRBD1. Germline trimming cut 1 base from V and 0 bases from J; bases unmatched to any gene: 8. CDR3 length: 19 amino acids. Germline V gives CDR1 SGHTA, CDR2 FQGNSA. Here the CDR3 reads CASSLVGTGGFDSNQPQHF. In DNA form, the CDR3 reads TGTGCCAGCAGCTTAGTTGGGACAGGGGGGTTTGATAGCAATCAGCCCCAGCATTTT. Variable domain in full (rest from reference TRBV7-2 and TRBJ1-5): GAGVSQSPSNKVTEKGKDVELRCDPISGHTALYWYRQSLGQGLEFLIYFQGNSAPDKSGLPSDRFSAERTGGSVSTLTIQRTQQEDSAVYLCASSLVGTGGFDSNQPQHFGDGTRLSIL.

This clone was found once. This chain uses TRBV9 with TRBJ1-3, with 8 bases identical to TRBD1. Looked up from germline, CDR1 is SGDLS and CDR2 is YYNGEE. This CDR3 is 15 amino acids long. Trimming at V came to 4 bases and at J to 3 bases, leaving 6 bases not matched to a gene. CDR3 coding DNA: TGTGCCAGCAGCCCCCGAACAGGGGGTGGAAACACCATATATTTT. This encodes CASSPRTGGGNTIYF.

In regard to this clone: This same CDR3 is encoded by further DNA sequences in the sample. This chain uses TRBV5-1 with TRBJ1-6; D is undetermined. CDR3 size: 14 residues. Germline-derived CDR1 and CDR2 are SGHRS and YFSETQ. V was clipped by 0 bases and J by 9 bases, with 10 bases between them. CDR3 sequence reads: CASSLDSIISPLHF. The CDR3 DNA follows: TGCGCCAGCAGCTTGGACAGTATCATTTCACCCCTCCACTTT.

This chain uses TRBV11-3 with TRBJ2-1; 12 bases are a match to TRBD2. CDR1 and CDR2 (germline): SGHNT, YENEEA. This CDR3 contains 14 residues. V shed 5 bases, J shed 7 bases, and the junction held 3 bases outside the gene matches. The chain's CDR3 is CASSRGLAGNEQFF. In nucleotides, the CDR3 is TGTGCCAGCAGCCGAGGACTAGCGGGAAATGAGCAGTTCTTC.

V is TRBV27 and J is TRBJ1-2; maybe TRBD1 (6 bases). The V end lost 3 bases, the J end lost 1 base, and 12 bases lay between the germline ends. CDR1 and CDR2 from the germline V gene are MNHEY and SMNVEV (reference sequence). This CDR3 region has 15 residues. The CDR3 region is CASSFTGFDNYGYTF. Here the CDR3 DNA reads TGTGCCAGCAGTTTTACAGGGTTTGATAACTATGGCTACACCTTC.

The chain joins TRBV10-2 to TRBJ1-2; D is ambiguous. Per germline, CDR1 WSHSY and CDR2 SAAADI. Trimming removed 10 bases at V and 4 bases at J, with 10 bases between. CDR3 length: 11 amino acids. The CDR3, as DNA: TGCGCCACTAGGCCGGCCTATGGCTACACCTTC. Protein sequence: CATRPAYGYTF.

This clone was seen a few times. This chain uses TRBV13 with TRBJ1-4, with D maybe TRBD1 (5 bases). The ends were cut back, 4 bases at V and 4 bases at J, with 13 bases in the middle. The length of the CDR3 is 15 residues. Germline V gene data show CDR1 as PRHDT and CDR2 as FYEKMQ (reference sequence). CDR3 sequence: CASSSTGQGNEKLFF. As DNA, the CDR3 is TGTGCCAGCAGCTCCACCGGGCAGGGTAATGAAAAACTGTTTTTT.

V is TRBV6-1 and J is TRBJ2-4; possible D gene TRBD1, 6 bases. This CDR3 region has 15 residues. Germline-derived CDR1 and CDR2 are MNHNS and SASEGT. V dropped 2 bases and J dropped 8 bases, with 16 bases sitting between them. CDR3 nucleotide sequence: TGTGCCAGCAGTGAACCCCCTACAGGGCTCCACATTCAGTACTTC. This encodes CASSEPPTGLHIQYF.